The next 25 T cell receptor beta chains were all read from a single sample in a study of CD8+CD57+ T cells in acquired aplastic anemia (dated by TCRdb to 2017 to 2018). For sequencing, an Illumina HiSeq 2000 was employed. TCR beta VDJ combination and CDR3 sequence profiling used genomic DNA as the template. TCRdb's own reprocessing of the public reads used fastp at Q25 and MiXCR and kept productive beta chains. Each entry merges the rows of one CDR3 protein and shows their most common DNA and genes. The table for this sample lists about 270,000 distinct CDR3 sequences; 55% to 65% of them were counted only once. 7% to 9% of the sample rests with the top ten. Sequenced material: sorted CD4+, CD8+, or CD8+CD57+ T cells (not recorded which) from PBMCs. Receptors were obtained from a human donor with severe aplastic anemia or a healthy control (not recorded which).

This chain links TRBV12-5 with TRBJ2-7; TRBD1 matches 7 bases. V lost 5 bases to trimming and J lost 2 bases; unmatched junction nucleotides: 6. Germline CDR1 is LGHNT and CDR2 is FRNRAP. This CDR3 is 14 amino acids long. The CDR3 region has the DNA TGTGCTAGTGGTAGGGGACAGATGGCCTACGAGCAGTACTTC. This encodes CASGRGQMAYEQYF.

This rearrangement joins TRBV10-3 to TRBJ1-2; D might be TRBD1 (6 bases). The CDR3 runs 15 residues. Germline CDR1 is ENHRY and CDR2 is SYGVKD. The V end lost 4 bases, the J end lost 1 base, and 13 bases lay between the germline ends. In DNA form, the CDR3 reads TGTGCCATCAGTGGGATGACAGGCAGTAACTATGGCTACACCTTC. It translates to CAISGMTGSNYGYTF.

The rearrangement joins TRBV10-3 to TRBJ2-7; no firm D call. The CDR3 covers 14 residues. Trimming took 4 bases from V and 3 from J, leaving 13 bases between them. In germline, CDR1 is ENHRY, CDR2 SYGVKD. CDR3 DNA: TGTGCCATCAGTGGATCAACAGATTACTACGAGCAGTACTTC. Translation: CAISGSTDYYEQYF.

The rearrangement links TRBV9 to TRBJ1-3; D uncertain. This CDR3 has 14 residues. Germline CDR1 SGDLS, CDR2 YYNGEE. V was trimmed by 1 base and J by 8 bases, leaving 13 bases between them. CDR3 DNA sequence: TGTGCCAGCAGCGTAACCGGGTACGGCGACACCATATATTTT. It yields the protein CASSVTGYGDTIYF.

At least ten counts were recorded for this clonotype. V usage is TRBV6-1 and J usage is TRBJ2-3, with 9 nucleotides matching TRBD1. The CDR3 runs to 15 residues. Germline CDR1 is MNHNS and CDR2 is SASEGT. V lost 4 bases, J lost 2 bases, and 4 bases stayed unmatched. This chain's CDR3 is CASSVDRGYTDTQYF. CDR3 DNA: TGTGCCAGCAGTGTGGACAGGGGATACACAGATACGCAGTATTTT.

This clonotype has at least ten counts. The V call is TRBV20-1, the J call TRBJ1-2, with 10 bases fitting TRBD1. The CDR3 length is 14 residues. CDR1 and CDR2 from the germline V gene are DFQATT and SNEGSKA (reference sequence). V lost 3 bases and J lost 3; bases outside the gene matches: 4. CDR3 sequence reads: CSARGDRGDYGYTF. The CDR3 DNA sequence: TGCAGTGCTAGGGGGGACAGGGGTGACTATGGCTACACCTTC.

The chain carries TRBV24-1 and TRBJ2-2, with D possibly TRBD1 on 5 matching bases. V lost 1 base and J 5 bases, leaving 7 bases between the germline ends. This CDR3 has 14 residues. From germline, CDR1 is KGHDR and CDR2 SFDVKD. The CDR3 loop is CATSDFRATGELFF. The CDR3 DNA sequence: TGTGCCACCAGTGATTTCAGGGCTACCGGGGAGCTGTTTTTT.

The chain carries TRBV7-9 and TRBJ2-2; TRBD1 or TRBD2 may be the D gene (5 bases each). This CDR3 region has 15 residues. The V gene's germline CDR1 is SEHNR and CDR2 FQNEAQ (reference sequence). Trimming left V 5 bases short and J 7 bases short, with 17 bases between. DNA of the CDR3: TGTGCCAGCAGCGTCCCGGGCCGGGGCAACGGGGAGCTGTTTTTT. Its translation: CASSVPGRGNGELFF.

This clonotype has at least ten counts. The chain links TRBV6-1 to TRBJ1-5; D remains unclear. The V end was cut by 3 bases, the J end by 5 bases, with 5 bases between. The length of the CDR3 is 12 residues. Germline V gives CDR1 MNHNS, CDR2 SASEGT. CDR3 coding DNA: TGTGCCAGCAGTGACCCCGATCAGCCCCAGCATTTT. This gives the protein CASSDPDQPQHF.

The genes are TRBV12-3 or TRBV12-4 and TRBJ2-5, with 7 bases identical to TRBD2. After removal of 4 bases from V and 4 bases from J, the junction contained 6 bases not matched to a gene. This CDR3 is 14 amino acids long. The CDR3 DNA follows: TGTGCCAGCAGTTCCAGCGGGGTGGTAGAGACCCAGTACTTC. Translation: CASSSSGVVETQYF.

The table lists this clonotype with many counts. The J gene is TRBJ2-5, the V gene TRBV19; D unresolved. V shed 1 base and J shed 5 bases, with 11 bases lying between them. This CDR3 contains 14 residues. The germline gives CDR1 LNHDA, CDR2 SQIVND (reference sequence). The CDR3: CASSIGLASETQYF. In DNA form, the CDR3 reads TGTGCCAGTAGTATAGGACTGGCGAGTGAGACCCAGTACTTC.

This clonotype was seen at least ten times. This sequence joins TRBV7-3 and TRBJ2-1; a possible D gene is TRBD2 (5 bases). V was shortened by 5 bases and J by 8 bases, with 13 bases between the two germline ends. Germline V gene sequence: CDR1 SGHTA, CDR2 FQGTGA. There are 13 residues in the CDR3. CDR3 DNA: TGTGCCAGCAGCCCCGCTGGGAGCCATGAGCAGTTCTTC. It specifies CASSPAGSHEQFF.

A single count supports this clonotype. This chain links TRBV10-3 with TRBJ2-7; D is ambiguous. This CDR3 has 12 amino acids. Germline CDR1 reads ENHRY; CDR2 reads SYGVKD. The V end was cut by 10 bases, the J end by 3 bases, with 13 bases between. The CDR3 DNA follows: TGTGCCAGCTACTCAGAAGGCTACGAGCAGTACTTC. As protein: CASYSEGYEQYF.

This clonotype turned up a few times. V and J are TRBV9 and TRBJ1-2; D remains ambiguous. Germline CDR1 and CDR2: SGDLS and YYNGEE. The CDR3 runs 16 residues. The V and J ends lost 3 bases and 0 bases respectively, with 15 bases between them. The CDR3 nucleotides are TGTGCCAGCAGCGGAAATACAGCGGGTACTAACTATGGCTACACCTTC. Amino acids: CASSGNTAGTNYGYTF.

This clonotype was seen a few times. The chain recombines TRBV15 with TRBJ1-2, with D maybe TRBD1 (6 bases). Per the germline V gene, CDR1 is LNHNV and CDR2 is YYDKDF (reference sequence). The germline V and J ends were trimmed by 1 base and 8 bases, with 20 bases remaining between them. The CDR3 sequence is 16 residues long. The CDR3 DNA sequence: TGTGCCACCAGCAGAGCCCACCGTACAGGGCTCAGCGGCTACACCTTC. It codes for CATSRAHRTGLSGYTF.

The gene calls are TRBV10-2 and TRBJ1-2, with 9 bases lining up with TRBD1. Trimming cost V 3 bases and J 3 bases; bases outside gene matches: 5. Germline V CDR1 and CDR2: WSHSY, SAAADI. This CDR3 has 15 residues. For the CDR3, the DNA is TGCGCCAGCAGTGACCAACAGGGGGCCGACTATGGCTACACCTTC. Encoded protein: CASSDQQGADYGYTF.

This clonotype has at least ten counts. This chain connects TRBV11-2 to TRBJ1-6; TRBD1 might be the D (5 bases). The CDR3 runs 17 residues. V lost 0 bases and J 7 bases, leaving 16 bases between the germline ends. The germline V gene encodes CDR1 SGHAT and CDR2 FQNNGV. CDR3 loop: CASSLDPAGRVNSPLHF. The CDR3 nucleotides are TGTGCCAGCAGCTTAGATCCGGCAGGGAGAGTAAATTCACCCCTCCACTTT.

Notes on this clonotype: Because the CDR3's place on the DNA is in doubt, the DNA is left out and the CDR3 is given as listed by TCRdb. The chain links TRBV7-9 to TRBJ1-2. The CDR3 length is 20 residues, termini included. Germline CDR1 SEHNR, CDR2 FQNEAQ (reference sequence). The CDR3 loop reads CASSFYICSVLLSGLNGYTF.

The V gene is TRBV19, the J gene TRBJ2-2; 7 positions agree with TRBD2. The CDR3 covers 14 residues. Germline CDR1 reads LNHDA; CDR2 reads SQIVND (reference sequence). J was trimmed by 5 bases and V by 4 bases; bases with no gene match: 4. CDR3 protein: CASSTAAGTGELFF. CDR3 DNA: TGTGCCAGTAGTACGGCAGCGGGGACCGGGGAGCTGTTTTTT.

The chain uses TRBV7-2 and TRBJ2-3; D is unclear. This CDR3 contains 13 residues. CDR1 and CDR2 from the germline V gene are SGHTA and FQGNSA. V dropped 2 bases and J dropped 8 bases, with 11 bases sitting between them. The CDR3 sequence: CASSLSSEGTQYF. The CDR3 region has the DNA TGTGCCAGCAGCTTAAGCTCGGAAGGTACGCAGTATTTT.

The chain carries TRBV7-2 and TRBJ1-2; TRBD1 might be the D (6 bases). V lost 5 bases and J 6 bases, leaving 16 bases between the germline ends. Germline CDR1 SGHTA, CDR2 FQGNSA. This CDR3 has 14 residues. CDR3: CASSVDRRRDGYTF. In DNA, the CDR3 is TGTGCCAGCAGCGTCGACAGGCGAAGGGATGGCTACACCTTC. The full variable domain, completed using reference TRBV7-2 and TRBJ1-2, is GAGVSQSPSNKVTEKGKDVELRCDPISGHTALYWYRQSLGQGLEFLIYFQGNSAPDKSGLPSDRFSAERTGGSVSTLTIQRTQQEDSAVYLCASSVDRRRDGYTFGSGTRLTVV.

As for this clonotype: Relative to the germline gene, one junction end is altered; a read error may explain this. J is TRBJ2-7 and V is TRBV24-1; perhaps TRBD2 as D (5 bases). This CDR3 contains 16 residues. In germline, CDR1 is KGHDR, CDR2 SFDVKD. CDR3 amino acids: CSTSDSKAGNVYEQYF. The CDR3 DNA sequence: TGTTCCACCAGTGATTCCAAAGCCGGGAACGTTTACGAGCAGTACTTC.

This clonotype was recorded only once. This sequence joins TRBV29-1 and TRBJ1-2; D uncertain. The CDR3 totals 12 residues. Germline values: CDR1 SQVTM, CDR2 ANQGSEA. Between the trimmed V and J ends, which lost 5 bases and 2 bases, there was a span of 9 bases. CDR3 loop: CSVLETNYGYTF. DNA for the CDR3: TGCAGCGTTTTAGAGACGAACTATGGCTACACCTTC.

The genes are TRBV20-1 and TRBJ1-3; D uncertain. CDR1 is DFQATT, CDR2 SNEGSKA, per germline (reference sequence). Trimming cost V 1 base and J 8 bases, with 18 bases left between them. The CDR3 spans 15 residues. CDR3 loop: CSARGQATSGDTIYF. The CDR3 bases are TGCAGTGCTAGAGGGCAGGCAACCTCCGGTGACACCATATATTTT.

The genes are TRBV12-3 or TRBV12-4 and TRBJ2-7; possibly TRBD1 for D (6 bases). V lost 6 bases to trimming and J lost 9 bases, with 15 bases between them. The length of the CDR3 is 12 residues. The CDR3 DNA is TGTGCCAGCAGCCTACAGGGATTTGGGCAGTACTTC. It codes for CASSLQGFGQYF.